The sequence of this TCR beta chain was determined in a study of Graves' ophthalmopathy and Graves' hyperthyroidism. The authors amplified TCR beta CDR3 regions from RNA transcripts. HTBI primers served in a first-round RT-PCR, which a second-round multiplex PCR followed. TCRdb reprocessed the multiplex PCR reads via MiXCR and lists one record per CDR3 protein. The sample yields over a million distinct CDR3 sequences, less than 45% seen once. Germline CDR1 and CDR2: SGDLS and YYNGEE. The CDR3 loop spans 15 amino acids. Trimming took off 3 bases at V and 0 bases at J, with 12 bases between the two ends.

The rearrangement joins TRBV9 to TRBJ1-1; perhaps TRBD1 as D (6 bases). The clonotype comes from an adult man with Graves' hyperthyroidism. Input material: peripheral blood or thyroid tissue (not recorded which). The DNA for the CDR3 is TGTGCCAGCAGCGCTGGGACAATCGTGAACACTGAAGCTTTCTTT. Translation gives CASSAGTIVNTEAFF.